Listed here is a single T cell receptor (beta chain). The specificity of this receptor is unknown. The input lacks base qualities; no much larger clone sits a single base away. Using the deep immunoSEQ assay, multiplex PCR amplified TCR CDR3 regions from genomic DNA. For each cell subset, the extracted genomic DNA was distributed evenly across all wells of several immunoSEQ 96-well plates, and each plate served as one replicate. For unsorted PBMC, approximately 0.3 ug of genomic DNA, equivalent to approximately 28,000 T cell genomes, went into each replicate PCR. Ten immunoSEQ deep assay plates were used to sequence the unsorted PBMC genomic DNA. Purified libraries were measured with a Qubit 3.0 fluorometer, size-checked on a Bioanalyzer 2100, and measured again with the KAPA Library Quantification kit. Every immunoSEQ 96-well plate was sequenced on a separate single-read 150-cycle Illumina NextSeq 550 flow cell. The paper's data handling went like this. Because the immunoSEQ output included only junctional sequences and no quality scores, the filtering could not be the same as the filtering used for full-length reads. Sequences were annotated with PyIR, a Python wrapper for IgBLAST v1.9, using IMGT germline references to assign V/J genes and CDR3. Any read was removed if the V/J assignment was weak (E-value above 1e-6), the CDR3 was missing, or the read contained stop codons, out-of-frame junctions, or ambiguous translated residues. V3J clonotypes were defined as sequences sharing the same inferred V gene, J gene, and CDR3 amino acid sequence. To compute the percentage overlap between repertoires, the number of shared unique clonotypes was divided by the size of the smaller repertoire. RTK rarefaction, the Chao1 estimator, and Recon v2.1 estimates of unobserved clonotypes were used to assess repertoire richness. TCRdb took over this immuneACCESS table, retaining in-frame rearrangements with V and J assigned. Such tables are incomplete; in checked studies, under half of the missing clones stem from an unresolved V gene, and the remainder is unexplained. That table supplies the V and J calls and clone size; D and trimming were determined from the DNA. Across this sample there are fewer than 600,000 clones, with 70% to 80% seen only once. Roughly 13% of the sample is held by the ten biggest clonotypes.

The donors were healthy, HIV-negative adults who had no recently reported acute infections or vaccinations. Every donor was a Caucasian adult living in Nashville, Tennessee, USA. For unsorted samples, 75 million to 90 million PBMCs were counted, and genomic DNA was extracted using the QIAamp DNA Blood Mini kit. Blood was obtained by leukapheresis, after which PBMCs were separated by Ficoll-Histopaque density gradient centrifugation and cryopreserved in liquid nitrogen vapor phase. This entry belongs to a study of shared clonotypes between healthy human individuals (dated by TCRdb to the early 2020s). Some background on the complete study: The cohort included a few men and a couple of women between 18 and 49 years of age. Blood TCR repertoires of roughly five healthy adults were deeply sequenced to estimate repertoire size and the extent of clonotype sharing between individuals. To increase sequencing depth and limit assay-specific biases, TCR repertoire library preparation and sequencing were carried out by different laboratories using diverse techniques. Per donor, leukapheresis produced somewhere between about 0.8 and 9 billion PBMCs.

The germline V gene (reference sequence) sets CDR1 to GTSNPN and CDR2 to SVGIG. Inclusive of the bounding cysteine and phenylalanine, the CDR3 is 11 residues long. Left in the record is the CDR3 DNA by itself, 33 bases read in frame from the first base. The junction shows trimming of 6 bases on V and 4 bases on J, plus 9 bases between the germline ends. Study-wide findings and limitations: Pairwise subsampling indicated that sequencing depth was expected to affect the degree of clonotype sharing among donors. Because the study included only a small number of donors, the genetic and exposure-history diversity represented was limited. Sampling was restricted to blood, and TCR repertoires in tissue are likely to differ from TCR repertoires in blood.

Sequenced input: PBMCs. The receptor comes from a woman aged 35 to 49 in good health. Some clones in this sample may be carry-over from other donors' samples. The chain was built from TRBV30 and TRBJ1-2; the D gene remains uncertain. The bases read TGTGCCTGCGGCGGGATCTATGGCTACACCTTC. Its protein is CACGGIYGYTF.